The clone carrying this TCR beta chain was detected only a few times. Its antigen remains unidentified. Produced via immunoSEQ multiplex PCR; TCRdb's table is partial and in-frame only. The sample records about 90,000 clones, about 83% being singletons. Germline loops: CDR1 SGHDN, CDR2 FVKESK. Trimming pared 2 bases from V and 1 base from J, leaving 8 bases between. This CDR3 has 14 residues. This record comes from a study of radiotherapy plus CTLA-4 blockade in lung cancer. Findings and limits, study-wide: Clones derived from tumor TCRs expanded in blood after radiotherapy plus ipilimumab. The best prediction of response reportedly came from early blood T cell clone dynamics, with interferon-beta.

The rearrangement uses TRBV14 and TRBJ1-1; unclear D gene. The specimen was peripheral blood, collected from a patient treated with radiotherapy plus ipilimumab. The receptor's source is a human donor with non-small cell lung cancer that progressed on radiotherapy plus ipilimumab. DNA of the CDR3: TGTGCCAGCAGCCAACTTACAACGAACACTGAAGCTTTCTTT. This codes for CASSQLTTNTEAFF.